This TCR beta chain stems from a study of radiotherapy plus CTLA-4 blockade in lung cancer. Across the whole study: Of the patients, about 20% showed objective responses and more than 30% attained disease control. Findings and limits, study-wide: Following radiotherapy plus ipilimumab, tumor-derived TCR clones expanded in the blood. Dynamics of early blood T cell clones, together with interferon-beta, were reportedly the best predictors of response.

CDR3 length: 16 residues. J gave up 2 bases and V 6 bases, and 10 bases lay outside the gene matches. Germline lookup yields CDR1 SNHLY and CDR2 FYNNEI. As concerns this clone: What it binds is not known.

Focal radiation and CTLA-4 blockade (ipilimumab) were tested in chemo-refractory metastatic non-small-cell lung cancer patients. Sequenced by immunoSEQ multiplex PCR; TCRdb stores in-frame clones only, minus some. The table shows over 75,000 clones, with around 83% occurring only once. This receptor was identified in a human donor with non-small cell lung cancer who had stable disease on radiotherapy plus ipilimumab. This specimen was peripheral blood, taken from a patient treated with radiotherapy plus ipilimumab. The chain links TRBV2 to TRBJ1-3; TRBD1 matches at 7 bases. The CDR3 DNA follows: TGTGCCAGCAGCACGTCAAGACAGGGCCCTGGAAACACCATATATTTT. Its translation is CASSTSRQGPGNTIYF.